The 22 T cell receptor beta chains below were found in one sample sequenced in a study of T cells in Graves' hyperthyroidism and ophthalmopathy. RNA transcripts served as the template for amplifying TCR beta CDR3 regions. The study used the HTBI primer set for a first-round RT-PCR of the TCR CDR3. TCRdb reprocessed the multiplex PCR reads via MiXCR and lists one record per CDR3 protein. The data show roughly 99,000 distinct CDR3 sequences, 16% seen once. Specimen: blood. These receptors were obtained from a woman aged 45 to 65 with Graves' hyperthyroidism.

This clonotype has more than one count but fewer than ten. This may stem from a read error, because a much larger clone lies one nucleotide away. This rearrangement joins TRBV20-1 to TRBJ2-2; D is perhaps TRBD1 (5 bases). The CDR3 is 13 residues long. The germline CDR1 and CDR2 sequences are DFQATT and SNEGSKA (reference sequence). Between the trimmed V and J ends, which lost 1 base and 5 bases, there was a span of 8 bases. CDR3 nucleotide sequence: TGCAGTGCTAGAGGTGCAGGGACCGGGGAGCTGTTTTTT. Translating gives CSARGAGTGELFF.

This clonotype was counted only a few times. The chain links TRBV4-2 to TRBJ1-6, with no clear D. V lost 3 bases to trimming and J lost 11 bases, with 14 bases between them. The CDR3 spans 14 residues. Germline values: CDR1 LGHNA, CDR2 YNFKEQ. The CDR3 DNA reads as TGTGCCAGCAGCCAGGGTTCGGCCGGGGCACCCCTCCACTTT. The encoded protein is CASSQGSAGAPLHF.

Ten or more counts support this clonotype. V gene TRBV20-1 combines with J gene TRBJ2-1, with TRBD2 matching over 10 bases. V lost 5 bases and J lost 4; bases outside the gene matches: 8. The CDR3 runs to 15 residues. The germline gives CDR1 DFQATT, CDR2 SNEGSKA (reference sequence). CDR3 nucleotides: TGCAGTGCTCGTCCCCTAGCGGGAGTGTACAATGAGCAGTTCTTC. It codes for CSARPLAGVYNEQFF.

This clonotype was seen many times. The chain employs TRBV27 and TRBJ2-1; 13 nucleotides line up with TRBD2. The CDR3 is made up of 15 amino acids. J lost 7 bases, V lost 7 bases, and 7 bases had no gene match. In germline, CDR1 is MNHEY, CDR2 SMNVEV (reference sequence). CDR3 residues: CASKEWTSGSNEQFF. CDR3 DNA: TGTGCCAGCAAGGAATGGACTAGCGGGAGTAATGAGCAGTTCTTC.

This clonotype was detected ten times or more. The CDR3 DNA follows: TGTGCCAGCAGTTTAATGGGACTAGCGGGAGTTGAGCAGTTCTTC. Translated: CASSLMGLAGVEQFF. The chain carries TRBV27 and TRBJ2-1; TRBD2 matches 14 bases. The germline V gene encodes CDR1 MNHEY and CDR2 SMNVEV (reference sequence). The CDR3 extends over 15 amino acids. The V and J ends lost 2 bases and 9 bases, in that order; junction bases with no gene match: 3.

This clonotype showed up many times. The chain couples TRBV7-8 to TRBJ1-5; 7 nucleotides line up with TRBD1. CDR3 size: 14 residues. Looked up from germline, CDR1 is SGHVS and CDR2 is FQNEAQ. The J segment lost 6 bases and the V segment lost 5 bases, leaving 7 bases of the junction unmatched. Written as DNA, the CDR3 is TGTGCCAGCAGCGCACAGGGGAGGATTCAGCCCCAGCATTTT. Translated: CASSAQGRIQPQHF.

This clonotype was counted ten times or more. The chain joins TRBV19 to TRBJ2-7; the match to TRBD2 covers 11 bases. CDR1 and CDR2 (germline): LNHDA, SQIVND (reference sequence). Germline trimming cut 6 bases from V and 0 bases from J; bases unmatched to any gene: 4. The CDR3 spans 15 residues. The CDR3 DNA reads TGTGCCAGTAGAAAGACTAGCGGGGTCTCCTACGAGCAGTACTTC. Translating gives CASRKTSGVSYEQYF.

This clonotype was observed at least ten times. The chain recombines TRBV9 with TRBJ2-3, with a tentative D call TRBD2 (7 bases). The CDR3 extends over 13 amino acids. V lost 4 bases, J lost 5 bases, and 11 bases lay in between. CDR1 and CDR2 from the germline V gene are SGDLS and YYNGEE. CDR3 region: CASSRGGGDTQYF. The CDR3 bases are TGTGCCAGCAGCAGAGGGGGGGGAGATACGCAGTATTTT.

This clonotype was recorded at least ten times. The genes are TRBV29-1 and TRBJ2-1; D tentatively reads TRBD1 or TRBD2 (6 bases each). The germline V gene has CDR1 SQVTM and CDR2 ANQGSEA. The V and J ends lost 8 bases and 4 bases respectively, with 15 bases between them. This CDR3 has 13 residues. CDR3 DNA: TGCAGCATCGAAGGGGGGAGTTACAATGAGCAGTTCTTC. Its protein product is CSIEGGSYNEQFF.

V usage is TRBV30 and J usage is TRBJ1-4, with 9 bases that match TRBD1. Per germline, CDR1 GTSNPN and CDR2 SVGIG (reference sequence). CDR3 length: 13 amino acids. The V gene end was trimmed by 3 bases and the J gene end by 6 bases; junction bases not matched to a gene: 2. CDR3 coding DNA: TGTGCCTGGAGGAGGACAGGGGATGAAAAACTGTTTTTT. It specifies CAWRRTGDEKLFF. Combining the CDR3 with reference TRBV30 and TRBJ1-4 gives the whole variable domain SQTIHQWPATLVQPVGSPLSLECTVEGTSNPNLYWYRQAAGRGLQLLFYSVGIGQISSEVPQNLSASRPQDRQFILSSKKLLLSDSGFYLCAWRRTGDEKLFFGSGTQLSVL.

This clonotype has at least ten counts. J is TRBJ2-1 and V is TRBV5-5, with 10 nucleotides matching TRBD2. V dropped 3 bases and J dropped 8; count of bases not matched to a gene: 11. Germline CDR1 and CDR2: SGHKS and YYEKEE (reference sequence). The CDR3 totals 16 residues. CDR3 nucleotides: TGTGCCAGCAGCTCGGCCGGGGCTAGCGGGAGCGATGAGCAGTTCTTC. Protein sequence: CASSSAGASGSDEQFF. The whole variable domain, filled in from reference TRBV5-5 and TRBJ2-1, reads DAGVTQSPTHLIKTRGQQVTLRCSPISGHKSVSWYQQVLGQGPQFIFQYYEKEERGRGNFPDRFSARQFPNYSSELNVNALLLGDSALYLCASSSAGASGSDEQFFGPGTRLTVL.

Ten or more counts support this clonotype. This chain connects TRBV7-9 to TRBJ2-4, with D perhaps matching TRBD2 (5 bases). Germline V gene lookup returns CDR1 SEHNR and CDR2 FQNEAQ (reference sequence). V was shortened by 2 bases and J by 6 bases, with 20 bases between the two germline ends. The CDR3 contains 17 residues. The CDR3 reads CASSLLLASSEANIQYF. The CDR3 DNA reads as TGTGCCAGCAGCTTACTCCTTGCTTCATCGGAGGCAAACATTCAGTACTTC. Full variable domain (missing parts from reference TRBV7-9 and TRBJ2-4): DTGVSQNPRHKITKRGQNVTFRCDPISEHNRLYWYRQTLGQGPEFLTYFQNEAQLEKSRLLSDRFSAERPKGSFSTLEIQRTEQGDSAMYLCASSLLLASSEANIQYFGAGTRLSVL.

This clonotype was seen many times. The chain uses TRBV2 and TRBJ2-5; D ambiguous. The germline V and J ends were trimmed by 2 bases and 3 bases, with 10 bases remaining between them. Germline V gene lookup returns CDR1 SNHLY and CDR2 FYNNEI. CDR3 size: 14 residues. CDR3 sequence: CASSESGLEETQYF. For the CDR3, the DNA is TGTGCCAGCAGTGAATCCGGGCTGGAAGAGACCCAGTACTTC. The entire variable domain, with the rest obtained from reference TRBV2 and TRBJ2-5, is as follows: EPEVTQTPSHQVTQMGQEVILRCVPISNHLYFYWYRQILGQKVEFLVSFYNNEISEKSEIFDDQFSVERPDGSNFTLKIRSTKLEDSAMYFCASSESGLEETQYFGPGTRLLVL.

This clonotype was seen repeatedly, ten times or more. The rearrangement uses TRBV7-2 and TRBJ1-4, with D hard to call. Germline V lookup: CDR1 SGHTA, CDR2 FQGNSA. Trimming took 4 bases from V and 8 from J, leaving 17 bases between them. CDR3 length equals 15 residues. CDR3 loop: CASSSGPGGEEKLFF. The CDR3 coding sequence is TGTGCCAGCAGCTCTGGACCGGGCGGGGAGGAAAAACTGTTTTTT.

The chain has TRBV29-1 and TRBJ2-1; 11 bases are shared with TRBD2. This CDR3 has 14 residues. Germline-derived CDR1 and CDR2 are SQVTM and ANQGSEA. Trimming removed 3 bases from V and 6 bases from J; junction bases left unmatched: 4. The CDR3 coding sequence is TGCAGCGTTGACCCGGGACTAGCGGTCAATGAGCAGTTCTTC. Translation: CSVDPGLAVNEQFF.

The table lists this clonotype with many counts. The J gene is TRBJ2-1, the V gene TRBV2; TRBD2 aligns across 11 bases. This CDR3 contains 13 residues. Trimming took 11 bases from V and 8 from J; bases not matched to a gene: 8. Germline V CDR1 and CDR2: SNHLY, FYNNEI. The CDR3 here is CAGTSGWVDEQFF. The CDR3 nucleotides read TGTGCCGGGACTAGCGGTTGGGTCGATGAGCAGTTCTTC. The entire variable domain, with the rest obtained from reference TRBV2 and TRBJ2-1, is as follows: EPEVTQTPSHQVTQMGQEVILRCVPISNHLYFYWYRQILGQKVEFLVSFYNNEISEKSEIFDDQFSVERPDGSNFTLKIRSTKLEDSAMYFCAGTSGWVDEQFFGPGTRLTVL.

The V gene is TRBV12-3 or TRBV12-4, the J gene TRBJ2-5; 8 positions match TRBD1. The CDR3 is made up of 17 amino acids. The trim removed 4 bases at V and 2 bases at J, leaving 12 bases unmatched. CDR3 bases: TGTGCCAGCAGTTCCCCCACCCGGACAGGGCAACAAGAGACCCAGTACTTC. Its translation is CASSSPTRTGQQETQYF.

This clonotype was counted many times. The V and J genes are TRBV7-2 and TRBJ1-2; 7 bases map to TRBD1. CDR1 is SGHTA, CDR2 FQGNSA, per germline. The V and J ends lost 4 bases and 3 bases, in that order; junction bases with no gene match: 2. The CDR3 extends over 13 amino acids. The CDR3 bases are TGTGCCAGCAGCTGGGACAGCTACTATGGCTACACCTTC. It yields the protein CASSWDSYYGYTF.

There are many counts of this clonotype. The chain uses TRBV3-1 and TRBJ2-5; 9 bases align to TRBD2. Trimming at V came to 3 bases and at J to 1 base, leaving 6 bases not matched to a gene. The CDR3 has 16 residues. CDR1 and CDR2 from the germline V gene are LGHDT and YNNKEL (reference sequence). CDR3: CASSHLAGPGQETQYF. DNA of the CDR3: TGTGCCAGCAGCCACCTAGCGGGACCCGGCCAAGAGACCCAGTACTTC.

A word on this clonotype: A single base separates this from a much larger clone, so it may be a read error. The genes are TRBV27 and TRBJ1-5, with unresolved D. The CDR3 is made up of 13 amino acids. CDR1 MNHEY and CDR2 SMNVEV come from the germline V gene (reference sequence). Deletions cut 2 bases from V and 3 bases from J, with 5 bases between. For the CDR3, the DNA is TGTGCCAGCAGTTTACGGCTCAATCAGCCCCAGCATTTT. Protein product: CASSLRLNQPQHF.

About this clonotype: The junction differs from germline at one of its ends, possibly a read error. This chain joins TRBV7-7 and TRBJ2-1; 13 nucleotides agree with TRBD2. Germline CDR1 and CDR2: SSHAT and FNYEAQ (reference sequence). The CDR3 runs to 15 residues. This CDR3 reads CASSRPTSGRNEQFF. The CDR3 DNA follows: TGTGCTAGCAGCCGCCCGACTAGCGGGAGGAATGAGCAGTTCTTC.

The gene calls are TRBV7-9 and TRBJ2-5; tentative D call: TRBD2 (6 bases). The CDR3 totals 13 residues. Germline CDR1 reads SEHNR; CDR2 reads FQNEAQ (reference sequence). V was shortened by 7 bases and J by 2 bases, with 11 bases between the two germline ends. CDR3 bases: TGTGCCAGCAAGGCTAGCGTACAAGAGACCCAGTACTTC. Its translation is CASKASVQETQYF.